This TCR beta chain was recovered during a study of blood T cell repertoires in COVID-19. CDR1 is MGHDK and CDR2 is SYGVNS in the germline V gene. The CDR3 spans 15 residues. V shed 3 bases and J 1 base; nucleotides not matched to a gene: 5. Sequencing used immunoSEQ multiplex PCR; TCRdb keeps in-frame clones, though not all of them. The sample has more than 250,000 clones, approximately 84% seen once. This clone was detected once. This rearrangement joins TRBV25-1 to TRBJ1-1, with 7 bases that match TRBD1. The sample comprised PBMCs or T cells enriched from blood (not recorded which). The clonotype originates from a woman younger than 30 who had recovered from COVID-19. The CDR3 nucleotides are TGTGCCAGCAGTGATAACAGGGGCAAGAACACTGAAGCTTTCTTT. Amino acids: CASSDNRGKNTEAFF.